What follows are 21 T cell receptor beta chains derived from one specimen sequenced in a study of post-analysis software for immune sequencing data. Regarding the study as a whole: Patients used about five TRBV segments, including TRBV5-6, TRBV5-1 and TRBV20-1, more often than controls.

No antigen has been assigned to these receptors. Prepared libraries of TCR beta cDNA carried unique molecular identifiers. MiXCR was run by TCRdb on the PCR reads, yielding one entry per CDR3 protein. This table has almost 700,000 distinct CDR3 sequences, 59% appearing once. Sequencing input: blood. These receptors came from a girl aged 2 to 10 with multiple sclerosis.

J is TRBJ2-3 and V is TRBV12-3 or TRBV12-4; 11 bases are a match to TRBD2. After removal of 3 bases from V and 0 bases from J, the junction contained 14 bases not matched to a gene. The CDR3 has 20 amino acids. Here the CDR3 reads CASSFLASGRRPSSTDTQYF. In DNA form, the CDR3 reads TGTGCCAGCAGTTTTCTGGCTAGCGGGAGGAGACCCTCTAGCACAGATACGCAGTATTTT.

The rearrangement links TRBV29-1 to TRBJ2-1; D unresolved. Trimming removed 3 bases from V and 8 bases from J, with 17 bases in between. This CDR3 region has 14 residues. The germline V gene encodes CDR1 SQVTM and CDR2 ANQGSEA. This CDR3 reads CSVDGAKLIDEQFF. The CDR3 region has the DNA TGCAGCGTTGATGGTGCTAAGTTGATCGATGAGCAGTTCTTC.

This clonotype was detected a few times. V and J are TRBV29-1 and TRBJ2-5, with 7 bases matching TRBD2. CDR3 length: 14 amino acids. Germline CDR1 is SQVTM and CDR2 is ANQGSEA. Unmatched junction bases numbered 4, after V lost 1 base and J lost 2 bases. Here the CDR3 reads CSVEATSEQETQYF. The CDR3 DNA is TGCAGCGTTGAAGCAACTAGCGAACAAGAGACCCAGTACTTC.

The chain has TRBV9 and TRBJ1-2; D unresolved. The CDR3 sequence is 12 residues long. Germline-derived CDR1 and CDR2 are SGDLS and YYNGEE. V lost 0 bases to trimming and J lost 8 bases, with 8 bases between them. CDR3 DNA sequence: TGTGCCAGCAGCGTAGGGGTGCGCGGCTACACCTTC. Translating gives CASSVGVRGYTF.

The chain employs TRBV2 and TRBJ2-1; D gene uncertain. This CDR3 is built from 13 residues. V was clipped by 2 bases and J by 6 bases, with 8 bases between them. CDR1 is SNHLY, CDR2 FYNNEI, per germline. CDR3 sequence: CASSEFPGNEQFF. The CDR3 coding sequence is TGTGCCAGCAGTGAATTTCCGGGCAATGAGCAGTTCTTC.

As concerns this clonotype: At one of its ends the junction is not consistent with the germline gene, which may arise from a read error. The chain is built from TRBV29-1 and TRBJ2-7, with D tentatively TRBD1 (6 bases). Germline-derived CDR1 and CDR2 are SQVTM and ANQGSEA. CDR3 length: 12 residues. The CDR3 sequence is CSVEAGDYEQYF. CDR3 nucleotide sequence: TGCAGCGTAGAAGCAGGGGATTACGAGCAGTACTTC.

The rearrangement uses TRBV10-3 and TRBJ2-7, with D perhaps matching TRBD2 (6 bases). The CDR3 is 15 residues long. Between the trimmed V and J ends, which lost 0 bases and 6 bases, there was a span of 15 bases. CDR1 and CDR2 (germline): ENHRY, SYGVKD. CDR3 DNA: TGTGCCATCAGTGAGTCGTTAGCGGTCCCCTCCGAGCAGTACTTC. Protein: CAISESLAVPSEQYF.

J is TRBJ1-5 and V is TRBV5-1; TRBD1 is a possible D gene (5 bases). The germline gives CDR1 SGHRS, CDR2 YFSETQ. Trimming removed 2 bases at V and 5 bases at J, with 14 bases between. The CDR3 is made up of 15 amino acids. DNA for the CDR3: TGCGCCAGCAGCTTAACTTCGGGGACGCATCAGCCCCAGCATTTT. Protein product: CASSLTSGTHQPQHF.

V is TRBV7-2 and J is TRBJ2-1, with D perhaps matching TRBD1 (5 bases). The CDR3 contains 15 residues. V lost 0 bases, J lost 9 bases, and 15 bases lay in between. Germline assignment: CDR1 SGHTA and CDR2 FQGNSA. The chain's CDR3 is CASSLAPLTVTEQFF. CDR3 bases: TGTGCCAGCAGCTTAGCCCCCCTGACAGTCACTGAGCAGTTCTTC.

V usage is TRBV6-2 or TRBV6-3 and J usage is TRBJ2-4; D call uncertain. The CDR3 has 15 amino acids. Trimming removed 0 bases from V and 1 base from J, with 7 bases in between. Per germline, CDR1 MNHEY and CDR2 SVGEGT. The CDR3 loop reads CASSYSSVAKNIQYF. CDR3 nucleotide sequence: TGTGCCAGCAGTTACTCGAGTGTCGCCAAAAACATTCAGTACTTC.

This clonotype was seen a single time. The chain is built from TRBV6-1 and TRBJ2-4; D possibly corresponds to TRBD1 (6 bases). Germline values: CDR1 MNHNS, CDR2 SASEGT. The CDR3 covers 14 residues. Trimming left V 1 base short and J 6 bases short, with 10 bases between. As DNA, the CDR3 is TGTGCCAGCAGTGAAGGAAGAGGGGGAAACATTCAGTACTTC. Amino acids: CASSEGRGGNIQYF.

This chain links TRBV6-2 or TRBV6-3 with TRBJ1-1, with 11 nucleotides matching TRBD1. Per the germline V gene, CDR1 is MNHEY and CDR2 is SVGEGT. The length of the CDR3 is 15 residues. V lost 4 bases to trimming and J lost 6 bases; unmatched junction nucleotides: 7. The CDR3 coding sequence is TGTGCCAGCAGTTTCCTAGGGACAGGGGGTTCTGAAGCTTTCTTT. It specifies CASSFLGTGGSEAFF.

The gene calls are TRBV20-1 and TRBJ2-3, with 9 bases lining up with TRBD1. J was trimmed by 1 base and V by 1 base; bases with no gene match: 9. From germline, CDR1 is DFQATT and CDR2 SNEGSKA (reference sequence). CDR3 size: 17 residues. CDR3 bases: TGCAGTGCTAGAGGGACAGGGGATCCCCCTCGCACAGATACGCAGTATTTT. Protein: CSARGTGDPPRTDTQYF.

The J gene is TRBJ2-7, the V gene TRBV5-1; 12 bases agree with TRBD2. Germline CDR1 and CDR2: SGHRS and YFSETQ. J lost 5 bases, V lost 4 bases, and 10 bases had no gene match. The CDR3 is made up of 16 amino acids. This CDR3 reads CASSRFLAGGDHEQYF. The CDR3 DNA follows: TGCGCCAGCAGCCGATTCCTAGCGGGAGGGGACCACGAGCAGTACTTC.

This rearrangement joins TRBV2 to TRBJ2-3, with D possibly being TRBD1 (6 bases). Germline V gives CDR1 SNHLY, CDR2 FYNNEI. The germline V and J ends were trimmed by 7 bases and 8 bases, with 10 bases remaining between them. CDR3 length: 11 amino acids. The DNA of the CDR3 is TGTGCCAGCACCGAAGGGGGTACGCAGTATTTT. Its protein product is CASTEGGTQYF.

The rearrangement joins TRBV29-1 to TRBJ2-3, with D unclear. The CDR3 length is 15 residues. Looked up from germline, CDR1 is SQVTM and CDR2 is ANQGSEA. CDR3 region: CGAGPDGGSTDTQYF. In nucleotides, the CDR3 is TGCGGCGCTGGGCCGGACGGTGGCAGCACAGATACGCAGTATTTT.

The V gene is TRBV6-5, the J gene TRBJ1-1; TRBD1 aligns across 8 bases. The CDR3 is made up of 16 amino acids. In germline, CDR1 is MNHEY, CDR2 SVGAGI. The ends lost 7 bases at V and 0 bases at J; junction bases unmatched: 10. For the CDR3, the DNA is TGTGCCAGCACTTGGGACAGGCGGAAAATGAACACTGAAGCTTTCTTT. Translating it yields CASTWDRRKMNTEAFF.

For this clonotype: Compared with germline, one end of the junction differs, possibly owing to a read error. The chain joins TRBV5-1 to TRBJ2-5, with a weak D call TRBD2 (5 bases). Germline values: CDR1 SGHRS, CDR2 YFSETQ. The length of the CDR3 is 19 residues. The CDR3 sequence is CASSLRVFEGPRVGEIQYF. The CDR3 bases are TGCGCCAGCAGCTTGAGGGTGTTTGAGGGTCCCCGAGTGGGAGAGATCCAGTACTTC.

The gene calls are TRBV12-3 or TRBV12-4 and TRBJ2-7; D gene ambiguous. The V and J ends lost 2 bases and 0 bases respectively, with 5 bases between them. This CDR3 comprises 13 residues. CDR3 DNA sequence: TGTGCCAGCAGTTTAAACCCCTCCTACGAGCAGTACTTC. Protein product: CASSLNPSYEQYF.

Regarding this clonotype: At one boundary the junction diverges from the germline segment, which might be a read error. The gene calls are TRBV7-8 and TRBJ1-2; 7 positions agree with TRBD1. Germline values: CDR1 SGHVS, CDR2 FQNEAQ. This CDR3 contains 15 residues. The DNA for the CDR3 is TGTGCCAGCAGCTCAGGACAGGCCATGGACTATGGCTGCACCTTC. The encoded protein is CASSSGQAMDYGCTF.

This chain connects TRBV4-1 to TRBJ2-4; 11 nucleotides agree with TRBD2. The DNA end is more similar to TRBJ2-7, so the J call may be wrong. From germline, CDR1 is MGHRA and CDR2 YSYEKL. The CDR3 runs to 18 residues. In nucleotides, the CDR3 is TGCGCCAGCAGCCAAGATAGAGGACTAGCGGGTCCCTCCTACGAGCAGTACTTC. This translates into CASSQDRGLAGPSYEQYF.